The sequence of this TCR beta chain was determined in a study of T cells in narcolepsy. Study overall: Healthy controls were enrolled alongside patients with narcolepsy type 1 or type 2.

Only in-frame clones appear in the TCRdb table, and some are missing; sequencing was by immunoSEQ multiplex PCR. This table holds approximately 35,000 clones, about four fifths found once. The table lists this clone with a count of one. Its antigen is still unknown. Study-wide results and caveats: Blood of same and different patients, but not healthy controls, reportedly held recurring autoreactive clonotypes. HCRT-specific and TRIB2-specific autoreactive clonotypes appeared among same-patient CSF and blood CD4+ clonotypes. In some patient and control memory CD4+ samples, autoreactive clones were absent.

Looked up from germline, CDR1 is SEHNR and CDR2 is FQNEAQ (reference sequence). V shed 5 bases and J 3 bases; nucleotides not matched to a gene: 5. The CDR3 length is 16 residues. The chain joins TRBV7-9 to TRBJ2-1; 12 nucleotides agree with TRBD2. The sequence derives from a human donor in good health. Sequenced input: memory (CD45RA-) CD4+ T cells from blood. CDR3 sequence (DNA): TGTGCCAGCAGCCCAAGGACTAGCGGGATCTACAATGAGCAGTTCTTC. Encoded protein: CASSPRTSGIYNEQFF.